This T cell receptor beta chain is from a study of CD8+CD57+ T cells in acquired aplastic anemia. Study information: Roughly 3.1 ug was the average amount of DNA from sorted CD4+ and CD8+ cells.

The study profiled TCR beta VDJ and CDR3 using genomic DNA as template. MiXCR, applied by TCRdb to the reads, yields one record per CDR3 protein. The sample lists 200,000 to 300,000 distinct CDR3 sequences, approximately 45% occurring once. About this clonotype itself: What it binds is unknown. No conserved phenylalanine or tryptophan is present at the end of the CDR3, so a read error is the likely explanation. Because the CDR3's place on the DNA is in doubt, the DNA is left out and the CDR3 is given as listed by TCRdb.

Study-wide findings and caveats: Shared by patients and controls, approximately 29 CD8+ CDR3s were abundant in patients.

The patients chosen for sequencing had shown expansion of CD8+CD57+ cells (detected by flow cytometry). As a group, the patients uniformly had severe acquired aplastic anemia. Ends included, the CDR3 has 12 residues. Germline V lookup: CDR1 SGDLS, CDR2 YYNGEE. The sample was sorted CD4+, CD8+, or CD8+CD57+ T cells (not recorded which) from PBMCs. V and J are TRBV9 and TRBJ2-5; the D call of TRBD1 is as the table states it, not checked on the DNA. The TCR originated in a human donor with aplastic anemia. The CDR3 sequence is CASSSQGGATRL.